Below, 30 T cell receptor beta chains from the same sample are listed, as sequenced in a study of PD-1 blockade in classical Hodgkin lymphoma. Profiling relied on immunoSEQ multiplex PCR, and the TCRdb table lists in-frame clones only, not all of them. Of more than 140,000 clones listed, 78% are singletons. Every patient relapsed after autologous stem cell transplantation, and brentuximab vedotin exposure varied. Sequencing was performed on peripheral blood mononuclear cells (PBMCs), taken before the second cycle of nivolumab. These TCRs come from a human donor with classical Hodgkin lymphoma.

V gene TRBV7-2 combines with J gene TRBJ2-4; 13 nucleotides align to TRBD2. The CDR3 is made up of 18 amino acids. In germline, CDR1 is SGHTA, CDR2 FQGNSA. With 4 bases clipped from V and 0 bases from J, the junction kept 6 bases outside the gene matches. The CDR3 DNA is TGTGCCAGCAGCTCAAGGTGGACTAGCGGGGGAGCCAAAAACATTCAGTACTTC. Its protein product is CASSSRWTSGGAKNIQYF.

The genes are TRBV4-1 and TRBJ1-5; TRBD1 might be the D (6 bases). Trimming removed 0 bases at V and 7 bases at J, with 19 bases between. The CDR3 contains 17 residues. Germline V lookup: CDR1 MGHRA, CDR2 YSYEKL. In DNA form, the CDR3 reads TGCGCCAGCAGCCAAGATGGGGGCCGGGGGGCTGAGCAGCCCCAGCATTTT. As protein: CASSQDGGRGAEQPQHF.

The chain recombines TRBV11-2 with TRBJ2-7; tentatively, D is TRBD2 (5 bases). This CDR3 has 14 residues. V lost 2 bases and J 2 bases, leaving 10 bases between the germline ends. The germline CDR1 and CDR2 sequences are SGHAT and FQNNGV. The chain's CDR3 is CASSLRAGAYEQYF. The DNA for the CDR3 is TGTGCCAGCAGCTTAAGGGCGGGCGCCTACGAGCAGTACTTC.

The V gene is TRBV5-1, the J gene TRBJ2-1; the D gene is possibly TRBD2 (6 bases). Per germline, CDR1 SGHRS and CDR2 YFSETQ. This CDR3 contains 15 residues. Between the trimmed V and J ends, which lost 4 bases and 0 bases, there was a span of 11 bases. The CDR3 sequence is CASSLTSSSYNEQFF. The CDR3, as DNA: TGCGCCAGCAGCCTGACTAGTTCCTCCTACAATGAGCAGTTCTTC.

This clone was counted once. V usage is TRBV9 and J usage is TRBJ2-2; no definite D call. Trimming shortened V by 0 bases and J by 3 bases, and 3 bases separated the two germline ends. Germline CDR1 reads SGDLS; CDR2 reads YYNGEE. The CDR3 has 13 amino acids. CDR3: CASSVDDTGELFF. CDR3 nucleotide sequence: TGTGCCAGCAGCGTAGATGACACCGGGGAGCTGTTTTTT.

This chain joins TRBV4-1 and TRBJ2-7; D possibly corresponds to TRBD2 (5 bases). V was pared by 0 bases and J by 3 bases, with 12 bases between. Per the germline V gene, CDR1 is MGHRA and CDR2 is YSYEKL. The CDR3 totals 15 residues. This CDR3 is CASSQEEEVFYEQYF. The DNA of the CDR3 is TGCGCCAGCAGCCAAGAAGAGGAGGTTTTCTACGAGCAGTACTTC.

This clone was recorded a few times. V gene TRBV5-1 combines with J gene TRBJ2-3, with D unclear. Trimming removed 0 bases at V and 1 base at J, with 9 bases between. The CDR3 is made up of 15 amino acids. Germline-derived CDR1 and CDR2 are SGHRS and YFSETQ. CDR3 nucleotides: TGCGCCAGCAGCTTGGAGACGTACGGCACAGATACGCAGTATTTT. It specifies CASSLETYGTDTQYF.

Regarding this clone: This sample also contains other DNA sequences that code for the same CDR3. V is TRBV18 and J is TRBJ2-7; D not resolved. V gave up 6 bases and J gave up 0 bases, with 6 bases separating them. Germline V gene lookup returns CDR1 KGHSH and CDR2 LQKENI. CDR3 length: 12 residues. This chain's CDR3 is CASSSSSYEQYF. In nucleotides, the CDR3 is TGTGCCAGCTCTTCGAGCTCCTACGAGCAGTACTTC.

This clone has a count of ten or more. Other DNA sequences in this specimen translate into the identical CDR3. In DNA, the CDR3 is TGCGCCAGCAGCTTGACAGGTCTTGGAACTGAAGCTTTCTTT. It codes for CASSLTGLGTEAFF. The chain has TRBV5-1 and TRBJ1-1; D is possibly TRBD1 (5 bases). Germline V gives CDR1 SGHRS, CDR2 YFSETQ. This CDR3 region has 14 residues. Trimming removed 1 base from V and 5 bases from J, with 12 bases in between.

The chain couples TRBV2 to TRBJ1-5; D is unclear. The CDR3 consists of 14 residues. Germline values: CDR1 SNHLY, CDR2 FYNNEI. V lost 2 bases to trimming and J lost 4 bases, with 9 bases between them. CDR3 region: CASSERVVNQPQHF. The CDR3 coding sequence is TGTGCCAGCAGTGAAAGGGTGGTAAATCAGCCCCAGCATTTT.

The J gene is TRBJ2-1, the V gene TRBV7-2; weak D call: TRBD1 (6 bases). V was shortened by 4 bases and J by 7 bases, with 11 bases between the two germline ends. Germline lookup yields CDR1 SGHTA and CDR2 FQGNSA. This CDR3 is 13 amino acids long. CDR3: CASSSQGGNEQFF. The CDR3 bases are TGTGCCAGCAGCTCACAGGGCGGGAATGAGCAGTTCTTC.

The V call is TRBV5-4, the J call TRBJ2-1; 12 bases line up with TRBD2. CDR3 size: 16 residues. CDR1 and CDR2 (germline): SGHNT, YYREEE (reference sequence). V trimming: 0 bases; J trimming: 8 bases; junction bases outside the gene matches: 6. The CDR3 loop is CASSLAVLAGGDEQFF. CDR3 sequence (DNA): TGTGCCAGCAGCTTGGCCGTACTAGCGGGGGGCGATGAGCAGTTCTTC.

This chain joins TRBV18 and TRBJ2-1; TRBD1 matches 8 bases. The germline gives CDR1 KGHSH, CDR2 LQKENI. Trimming took 0 bases from V and 4 from J; bases not matched to a gene: 2. This CDR3 is 15 amino acids long. CDR3 in DNA: TGTGCCAGCTCACCACCCGACAGGGGATACAATGAGCAGTTCTTC. Translated, it gives CASSPPDRGYNEQFF.

This sequence joins TRBV28 and TRBJ1-2; D not resolved. The germline V gene has CDR1 MDHEN and CDR2 SYDVKM. The CDR3 totals 16 residues. Trimming cost V 9 bases and J 7 bases, with 27 bases left between them. The CDR3 nucleotides read TGTGCCAGTAGAGTGGTCGCGGGAAGACTCAACACTGGCTACACCTTC. It yields the protein CASRVVAGRLNTGYTF.

The V gene is TRBV5-5, the J gene TRBJ2-7; D is possibly TRBD1 (6 bases). Looked up from germline, CDR1 is SGHKS and CDR2 is YYEKEE (reference sequence). The ends were cut back, 4 bases at V and 2 bases at J, with 10 bases in the middle. The CDR3 totals 13 residues. CDR3 loop: CASSRTVPYEQYF. CDR3 nucleotide sequence: TGTGCCAGCAGCCGGACAGTACCCTACGAGCAGTACTTC.

The V call is TRBV7-6, the J call TRBJ2-2, with D hard to call. The CDR3 loop spans 14 amino acids. CDR1 is SGHVS and CDR2 is FNYEAQ in the germline V gene. V dropped 2 bases and J dropped 8 bases, with 12 bases sitting between them. The CDR3 DNA reads as TGTGCCAGCAGCTTAATGGTCCCCGGGGGGGAGCTGTTTTTT. Its protein product is CASSLMVPGGELFF.

This clone has a count of ten or more. The chain carries TRBV7-9 and TRBJ2-7; a possible D gene is TRBD1 (5 bases). This CDR3 comprises 13 residues. Between the trimmed V and J ends, which lost 1 base and 6 bases, there was a span of 10 bases. Germline values: CDR1 SEHNR, CDR2 FQNEAQ (reference sequence). The CDR3 sequence: CASSLGAGREQYF. CDR3 in DNA: TGTGCCAGCAGCTTAGGGGCAGGGCGCGAGCAGTACTTC. Full variable domain (rest looked up from reference TRBV7-9 and TRBJ2-7): DTGVSQNPRHKITKRGQNVTFRCDPISEHNRLYWYRQTLGQGPEFLTYFQNEAQLEKSRLLSDRFSAERPKGSFSTLEIQRTEQGDSAMYLCASSLGAGREQYFGPGTRLTVT.

The rearrangement uses TRBV7-2 and TRBJ2-3, with D possibly matching TRBD1 (5 bases). V lost 1 base, J lost 6 bases, and 11 bases lay in between. The length of the CDR3 is 14 residues. Germline CDR1 SGHTA, CDR2 FQGNSA. The CDR3 is CASSLEPPGDTQYF. For the CDR3, the DNA is TGTGCCAGCAGCTTAGAGCCTCCAGGGGATACGCAGTATTTT.

J is TRBJ2-5 and V is TRBV29-1; 9 nucleotides agree with TRBD1. From germline, CDR1 is SQVTM and CDR2 ANQGSEA. The CDR3 is made up of 15 amino acids. Losses at the gene ends were 2 bases for V and 4 bases for J; bases not matched to a gene: 8. The CDR3 protein is CSVEQGQGGRETQYF. For the CDR3, the DNA is TGCAGCGTTGAACAGGGACAGGGCGGTCGAGAGACCCAGTACTTC.

This clone is a singleton in its sample. This CDR3 is CASSAENTGELFF. CDR3 DNA sequence: TGTGCCAGCAGTGCGGAGAACACCGGGGAGCTGTTTTTT. The genes are TRBV6-4 and TRBJ2-2; D unclear. Trimming shortened V by 4 bases and J by 1 base, and 4 bases separated the two germline ends. The CDR3 contains 13 residues. The germline V gene has CDR1 MRHNA and CDR2 SNTAGT.

The genes are TRBV7-9 and TRBJ1-1, with 7 bases matching TRBD1. Per germline, CDR1 SEHNR and CDR2 FQNEAQ (reference sequence). CDR3 length: 13 amino acids. The J segment lost 7 bases and the V segment lost 3 bases, leaving 5 bases of the junction unmatched. The CDR3 spells CASSLTGTGEAFF. CDR3 in DNA: TGTGCCAGCAGCTTGACAGGGACGGGTGAAGCTTTCTTT.

V usage is TRBV19 and J usage is TRBJ1-2; TRBD1 might be the D (5 bases). CDR3 size: 14 residues. Germline V gives CDR1 LNHDA, CDR2 SQIVND (reference sequence). Trimming left V 8 bases short and J 2 bases short, with 15 bases between. The CDR3 here is CASRGRPGNYGYTF. In nucleotides, the CDR3 is TGTGCCAGTCGGGGGAGGCCAGGGAACTATGGCTACACCTTC.

This clone occurred a few times. V is TRBV5-1 and J is TRBJ2-7, with a tentative D call TRBD2 (6 bases). Trimming removed 4 bases from V and 6 bases from J, with 14 bases in between. This CDR3 has 13 amino acids. CDR1 and CDR2 (germline): SGHRS, YFSETQ. CDR3 coding DNA: TGCGCCAGCAGCCGCTTCGAGGAGGGCGAGCAGTACTTC. As protein: CASSRFEEGEQYF.

The chain couples TRBV6-1 to TRBJ2-7, with 9 bases fitting TRBD1. The CDR3 runs to 14 residues. The junction had 7 bases not matched to a gene; V was cut back by 4 bases and J by 6 bases. In germline, CDR1 is MNHNS, CDR2 SASEGT. The CDR3 bases are TGTGCCAGCAGTGGATGGACAGGGGTAGTCGAGCAGTACTTC. Protein sequence: CASSGWTGVVEQYF.

This clone was observed a few times. V gene TRBV7-9 combines with J gene TRBJ1-3; tentatively, D is TRBD1 (6 bases). This CDR3 is 17 amino acids long. Germline CDR1 reads SEHNR; CDR2 reads FQNEAQ (reference sequence). V lost 1 base, J lost 0 bases, and 13 bases lay in between. The CDR3: CASSLGAGDISGNTIYF. The CDR3 DNA reads as TGTGCCAGCAGCTTAGGTGCTGGGGACATCTCTGGAAACACCATATATTTT.

In DNA, the CDR3 is TGTGCCAGCTTGAGGGGGCTTGGGTATACTGAAGCTTTCTTT. It specifies CASLRGLGYTEAFF. The chain links TRBV7-6 to TRBJ1-1; 7 bases match TRBD1. The CDR3 loop spans 14 amino acids. V lost 8 bases and J lost 5; bases outside the gene matches: 11. Germline V gene lookup returns CDR1 SGHVS and CDR2 FNYEAQ.

The chain links TRBV5-1 to TRBJ1-1; 9 bases align to TRBD1. The V gene's germline CDR1 is SGHRS and CDR2 YFSETQ. The CDR3 is made up of 16 amino acids. Trimming cost V 2 bases and J 4 bases; bases outside gene matches: 9. Written as DNA, the CDR3 is TGCGCCAGCAGCTTAGGACAGGGGTGGGGGTCCACTGAAGCTTTCTTT. Its protein product is CASSLGQGWGSTEAFF.

This clone is termed medium-sized (0.01 to 0.1%). The chain uses TRBV2 and TRBJ1-2; D is unclear. From germline, CDR1 is SNHLY and CDR2 FYNNEI. The ends were cut back, 1 base at V and 3 bases at J, with 3 bases in the middle. The CDR3 spans 12 residues. CDR3 loop: CASSEGDYGYTF. CDR3 in DNA: TGTGCCAGCAGTGAAGGGGACTATGGCTACACCTTC.

The rearrangement links TRBV7-2 to TRBJ1-2; D remains ambiguous. V was trimmed by 4 bases and J by 4 bases, leaving 1 base between them. The germline CDR1 and CDR2 sequences are SGHTA and FQGNSA. This CDR3 is built from 10 residues. The CDR3 nucleotides read TGTGCCAGCAGCTCCTATGGCTACACCTTC. Its translation is CASSSYGYTF.

The genes are TRBV19 and TRBJ2-7; 8 bases are shared with TRBD2. This CDR3 region has 15 residues. CDR1 LNHDA and CDR2 SQIVND come from the germline V gene (reference sequence). V lost 5 bases, J lost 5 bases, and 11 bases stayed unmatched. In DNA, the CDR3 is TGTGCCAGTAGTGCCCGCAGCGGGAGAATAGACGAGCAGTACTTC. Protein: CASSARSGRIDEQYF.